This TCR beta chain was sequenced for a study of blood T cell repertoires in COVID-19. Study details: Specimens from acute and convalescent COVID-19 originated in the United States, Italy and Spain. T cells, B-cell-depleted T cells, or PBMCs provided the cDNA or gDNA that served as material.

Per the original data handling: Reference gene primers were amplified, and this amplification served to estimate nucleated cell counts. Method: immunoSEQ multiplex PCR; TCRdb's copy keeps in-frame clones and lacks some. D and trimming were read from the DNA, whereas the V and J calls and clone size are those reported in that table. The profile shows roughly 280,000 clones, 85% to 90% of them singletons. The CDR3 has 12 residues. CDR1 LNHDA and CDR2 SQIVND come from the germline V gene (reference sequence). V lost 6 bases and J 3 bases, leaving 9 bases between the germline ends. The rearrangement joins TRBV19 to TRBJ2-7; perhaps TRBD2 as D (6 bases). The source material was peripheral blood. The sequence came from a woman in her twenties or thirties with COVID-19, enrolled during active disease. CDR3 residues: CASREGGYEQYF. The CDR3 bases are TGTGCCAGTAGGGAGGGAGGCTACGAGCAGTACTTC.